A selection of T cell receptor beta chains follows, all from one sample in a study of metastatic and nonmetastatic thyroid tumors. TCRdb re-processed the PCR reads through MiXCR. The sample lists 40,000 or so clones; approximately 26% were seen once. Specimen: blood. These receptors came from a female donor with papillary thyroid cancer or a benign thyroid nodule (not recorded which). Some clones in this sample may be carry-over from other donors' samples. Each CDR3 is given with its conserved first and last residue. Each record gives: clone size, V gene, J gene, D gene, CDR3 DNA, CDR3 protein. A D gene is named only where the DNA matches it firmly. Not all rows give a size; the values are once, few, many and, for expanded clones, a class.

.	TRBV24-1	TRBJ1-1	TRBD1	TGTGCCACCATTGATTCGGGCAGGGGGACCGTGAACACTGAAGCTTTCTTT	CATIDSGRGTVNTEAFF
.	TRBV7-6	TRBJ2-7	.	TGTGCCAGCAGCTTACTTACATACATGCGAGGCGATCAGTACTTC	CASSLLTYMRGDQYF
.	TRBV12-3/TRBV12-4	TRBJ2-2	.	TGTGCCAGCAGTTTAAGGGCCGGGACTGTCGGGGAGCTGTTTTTT	CASSLRAGTVGELFF
many	TRBV19	TRBJ2-1	.	TGTGCCAGTAGTATAAAAGGAGGTTGGACGGACTACAATGAGCAGTTCTTC	CASSIKGGWTDYNEQFF
medium-sized	TRBV6-1	TRBJ1-1	TRBD1	TGTGCCAGCAATAGCGGGACAGGGGTCTTTAAGACTGAAGCTTTCTTT	CASNSGTGVFKTEAFF
many	TRBV5-1	TRBJ1-2	TRBD1	TGCGCCAGCAGCTTGGGACAGGGAGGAGGCTACACCTTC	CASSLGQGGGYTF
many	TRBV28	TRBJ2-4	.	TGTGCCAGCAGCCGGTCGTATAGGGTGGAAGCCAAAAACATTCAGTACTTC	CASSRSYRVEAKNIQYF
many	TRBV11-2	TRBJ2-1	.	TGTGCCAGCAGCTTATTACAGGGTCGATCCAATGAGCAGTTCTTC	CASSLLQGRSNEQFF
few	TRBV15	TRBJ1-2	.	TGTGCCACCCGGGGTTCTCACTATGGCTACACCTTC	CATRGSHYGYTF
medium-sized	TRBV6-1	TRBJ1-6	.	TGTGCCAGCAGTGAAGACTATGGGTCCCCCGTTTCACCCCTCCACTTT	CASSEDYGSPVSPLHF
.	TRBV15	TRBJ1-6	.	TGTGCCACCAGCAGAGTGCGTACAGGGTTAGGGAATTCACCCCTCCACTTT	CATSRVRTGLGNSPLHF
.	TRBV6-1	TRBJ1-5	TRBD1	TGTGCCAGCAGGGGACAGGGCCCCAATCAGCCCCAGCATTTT	CASRGQGPNQPQHF
once	TRBV30	TRBJ2-1	.	TGTGCCTGGAGCCGCCGCGAAGAGCAGTTCTTC	CAWSRREEQFF
many	TRBV4-2	TRBJ1-2	.	TGTGCCAGCAGCCAAGAGCGGGTAGCTAACTATGGCTACACCTTC	CASSQERVANYGYTF
many	TRBV2	TRBJ2-3	.	TGTGCCAGCAGTGAAAGGGGTTATAGCACAGATACGCAGTATTTT	CASSERGYSTDTQYF
.	TRBV20-1	TRBJ2-7	.	TGCAGTGCTAGTGCGGCCGGAAACTACGAGCAGTACTTC	CSASAAGNYEQYF
.	TRBV4-2	TRBJ2-1	TRBD2	TGTGCCAGCAGCCAACCGGGGGTTTGGCGGGGGGAGTCCTACAATGAGCAGTTCTTC	CASSQPGVWRGESYNEQFF
.	TRBV6-2/TRBV6-3	TRBJ2-2	.	TGTGCCAGCAGTCCGACCGGGACGGCGAACACCGGGGAGCTGTTTTTT	CASSPTGTANTGELFF
few	TRBV28	TRBJ1-2	.	TGTGCCAGCAGTCCAACCGGGATCTATGGCTACACCTTC	CASSPTGIYGYTF
few	TRBV6-1	TRBJ1-5	.	TGTGCCAGCAGGCCCGGGCTGAACAATCAGCCCCAGCATTTT	CASRPGLNNQPQHF
many	TRBV12-3/TRBV12-4	TRBJ2-1	.	TGTGCCAGCAGGCCGACCCGCTCGGCGAATGAGCAGTTCTTC	CASRPTRSANEQFF
.	TRBV11-2	TRBJ1-2	.	TGTGCCAGCAGCCCTCTAGATGGCTACACCTTC	CASSPLDGYTF
.	TRBV20-1	TRBJ1-6	TRBD1	TGCAGTGCTTCCCGACAGGGAAGTAATTCACCCCTCCACTTT	CSASRQGSNSPLHF
many	TRBV15	TRBJ1-1	.	TGTGCCACCGCGACCGGTGGTGAAGCTTTCTTT	CATATGGEAFF
many	TRBV20-1	TRBJ2-5	.	TGCAGTGCTAGGGCACCTACAGGGCGCCAAGAGACCCAGTACTTC	CSARAPTGRQETQYF
medium-sized	TRBV12-3/TRBV12-4	TRBJ1-2	.	TGTGCCAGCGGCGGGGACGGCCCATATGGCTACACCTTC	CASGGDGPYGYTF
many	TRBV7-8	TRBJ2-3	.	TGTGCCAGCAGCACGGGGGTGGGGAGCACAGATACGCAGTATTTT	CASSTGVGSTDTQYF
.	TRBV2	TRBJ1-1	.	TGTGCCAGCAGCTCAGGGTACTCTCGGGGCACTGAAGCTTTCTTT	CASSSGYSRGTEAFF
few	TRBV6-1	TRBJ1-3	TRBD1	TGTGCCAGCAGCAACAGGGGATCCCTCTCTGGAAACACCATATATTTT	CASSNRGSLSGNTIYF
.	TRBV28	TRBJ1-2	TRBD1	TGTGCCAGCAGTGACCCAGGACAGGGGGCGGAAGGCTACACCTTC	CASSDPGQGAEGYTF
.	TRBV6-1	TRBJ2-7	.	TGTGCCAGCAGTGAGGCTGGACTCGGAGAGCAGTACTTC	CASSEAGLGEQYF
few	TRBV6-1	TRBJ2-4	TRBD2	TGTGCCAGCACCGGGGGGGGACTGGCGTCTCCCTTGGACTTC	CASTGGGLASPLDF
.	TRBV6-1	TRBJ2-7	TRBD1	TGTGCCAGCAGGGGGGGGACAGGGCAGTACGAGCAGTACTTC	CASRGGTGQYEQYF
.	TRBV6-1	TRBJ2-7	.	TGTGCCAGCAGTGTCGGCGCTAGCTCCTACGAGCAGTACTTC	CASSVGASSYEQYF
many	TRBV10-3	TRBJ2-7	.	TGTGCCATCAGTGGCGGGGACTACGAGCAGTACTTC	CAISGGDYEQYF
many	TRBV7-2	TRBJ1-1	.	TGTGCCAGCAGCTTAGCGACAGGGAACACTGAAGCTTTCTTT	CASSLATGNTEAFF
once	TRBV4-1	TRBJ2-7	.	TGCGCCAGCAGCCTCGTTTTCGGAGTCTACGAGCAGTACTTC	CASSLVFGVYEQYF
many	TRBV3-1	TRBJ2-3	TRBD1	TGTGCCAGCAGCCAGAGGGACGAGGGGACAGGGGGCACAGATACGCAGTATTTT	CASSQRDEGTGGTDTQYF
many	TRBV30	TRBJ2-3	.	TGTGCCTGGAGTAGGGCGGTCTTCACAGATACGCAGTATTTT	CAWSRAVFTDTQYF
.	TRBV7-2	TRBJ1-1	.	TGTGCCAGCAGCTTAGCGGGGGTGGGAATGAGCACTGAAGCTTTCTTT	CASSLAGVGMSTEAFF
many	TRBV29-1	TRBJ1-4	.	TGCAGCGTTGAATTCATGGGAAAACTGTTTTTT	CSVEFMGKLFF
many	TRBV20-1	TRBJ2-1	.	TGCAGTGCTACAACTCAGGGGGGTGAGCAGTTCTTC	CSATTQGGEQFF
many	TRBV20-1	TRBJ2-7	.	TGCAGTGCGGGGGCGTACGAGCAGTACTTC	CSAGAYEQYF
.	TRBV5-1	TRBJ2-7	.	TGCGCCAGCAGCTTGGGACAGGAATACGAGCAGTACTTC	CASSLGQEYEQYF
.	TRBV3-1	TRBJ2-1	.	TGTGCCAGCGGCCTAGGTGCGGGACACGGTGAGCAGTTCTTC	CASGLGAGHGEQFF
medium-sized	TRBV12-3/TRBV12-4	TRBJ2-7	.	TGTGCCAGCAGTTTTAGCACTGGGCGGGGACACTACGAGCAGTACTTC	CASSFSTGRGHYEQYF
few	TRBV3-1	TRBJ1-1	.	TGTGCCAGCAGCCATCCCTCAGGGGTCCACCCAACTGAAGCTTTCTTT	CASSHPSGVHPTEAFF
.	TRBV28	TRBJ2-1	.	TGTGCCAGCAGTCCAACCCGAAGGAGCTCCTACAATGAGCAGTTCTTC	CASSPTRRSSYNEQFF
many	TRBV6-1	TRBJ2-1	TRBD2	TGTGCCAGCAGTCTGACTAGCGAAGCCTACAATGAGCAGTTCTTC	CASSLTSEAYNEQFF
many	TRBV7-2	TRBJ2-3	.	TGTGCCAGCAGCTTAGGTGTATCTTCGGATACGCAGTATTTT	CASSLGVSSDTQYF
few	TRBV6-2/TRBV6-3	TRBJ2-7	.	TGTGCCAGCAGTCCAGGGGTGTGGTCCTACGAGCAGTACTTC	CASSPGVWSYEQYF
.	TRBV7-9	TRBJ1-2	.	TGTGCCAGCAGCGAGCAAAAGGGCTATGGCTACACCTTC	CASSEQKGYGYTF
once	TRBV7-3	TRBJ2-1	TRBD2	TGTGCCAGCAGCTTAAGGGGGACTAGCGGGAGCCATGAGCAGTTCTTC	CASSLRGTSGSHEQFF
few	TRBV6-1	TRBJ2-3	TRBD2	TGTGCCAACCCCGGGGGGGCTAGCAGGGCCACAGATACGCAGTATTTT	CANPGGASRATDTQYF